What follows are 22 T cell receptor beta chains derived from one specimen sequenced in a study of T cell changes during pregnancy in multiple sclerosis. Assay: immunoSEQ multiplex PCR; the TCRdb copy retains only in-frame clones and omits some. The sample records tens of thousands of clones, 93% being singletons. Here the sequenced sample was peripheral blood, taken in the second trimester of pregnancy. Receptor source: a female donor with multiple sclerosis, enrolled in a pregnancy study.

Regarding this clone: At one end the junction does not follow the germline gene, possibly because of a read error. J is TRBJ2-5 and V is TRBV7-2; 7 positions agree with TRBD1. Germline CDR1 reads SGHTA; CDR2 reads FQGNSA. CDR3 length equals 18 residues. CDR3 protein: CASSLAGELRQGQETQYF. In nucleotides, the CDR3 is TGTGCCAGTAGCTTAGCCGGCGAGCTCAGACAGGGACAAGAGACCCAGTACTTC.

This chain uses TRBV19 with TRBJ1-5; no definite D call. The CDR3 is 14 amino acids. V was trimmed by 3 bases and J by 4 bases, leaving 10 bases between them. Germline CDR1 and CDR2: LNHDA and SQIVND (reference sequence). The CDR3 DNA follows: TGTGCCAGTAGTATGCGGGATGGGAATCAGCCCCAGCATTTT. Its protein product is CASSMRDGNQPQHF.

V gene TRBV30 combines with J gene TRBJ1-1; 7 bases match TRBD1. Germline-derived CDR1 and CDR2 are GTSNPN and SVGIG (reference sequence). The trim removed 5 bases at V and 0 bases at J, leaving 6 bases unmatched. CDR3 length equals 14 residues. The CDR3 protein is CAWGTGQLNTEAFF. The CDR3 DNA sequence: TGTGCCTGGGGTACGGGACAGCTGAACACTGAAGCTTTCTTT.

This chain joins TRBV2 and TRBJ2-1, with D uncertain. CDR1 is SNHLY and CDR2 is FYNNEI in the germline V gene. This CDR3 region has 11 residues. CDR3 amino acids: CAAYRRNEQFF. Here the CDR3 DNA reads TGTGCAGCATACCGCCGCAATGAGCAGTTCTTC.

V gene TRBV5-1 combines with J gene TRBJ2-1; D unresolved. CDR3 length: 12 residues. Per the germline V gene, CDR1 is SGHRS and CDR2 is YFSETQ. The V and J ends lost 3 bases and 4 bases respectively, with 5 bases between them. The CDR3 loop is CASSSQYNEQFF. CDR3 DNA: TGCGCCAGCAGCTCCCAATACAATGAGCAGTTCTTC.

The chain recombines TRBV25-1 with TRBJ1-4; TRBD1 agrees at 7 bases. The CDR3 contains 15 residues. With V trimmed by 6 bases and J by 8 bases, 12 bases remained unmatched. Germline values: CDR1 MGHDK, CDR2 SYGVNS. The CDR3 loop is CASSRIRGRVEKLFF. Here the CDR3 DNA reads TGTGCCAGCAGCCGGATAAGGGGGCGCGTCGAAAAACTGTTTTTT.

This rearrangement joins TRBV9 to TRBJ2-5, with a weak D call TRBD2 (7 bases). This CDR3 has 15 residues. Deletions cut 0 bases from V and 1 base from J, with 10 bases between. Germline loops: CDR1 SGDLS, CDR2 YYNGEE. Here the CDR3 reads CASSVAGGIQETQYF. The DNA for the CDR3 is TGTGCCAGCAGCGTAGCGGGGGGCATCCAAGAGACCCAGTACTTC.

The gene calls are TRBV6-5 and TRBJ1-2; tentative D call: TRBD1 (5 bases). Trimming took off 2 bases at V and 3 bases at J, with 16 bases between the two ends. This CDR3 has 16 amino acids. In germline, CDR1 is MNHEY, CDR2 SVGAGI. The CDR3 DNA sequence: TGTGCCAGCAGTTACACTCCGGGGGGGTTGGACTATGGCTACACCTTC. It yields the protein CASSYTPGGLDYGYTF.

The V call is TRBV7-9, the J call TRBJ2-5, with D possibly matching TRBD2 (6 bases). Germline V CDR1 and CDR2: SEHNR, FQNEAQ (reference sequence). V gave up 2 bases and J gave up 3 bases, with 7 bases separating them. CDR3 size: 13 residues. The CDR3 loop reads CASSLPGEETQYF. CDR3 DNA sequence: TGTGCCAGCAGCTTACCGGGGGAAGAGACCCAGTACTTC.

The genes are TRBV5-1 and TRBJ2-1; TRBD1 might be the D (5 bases). Germline V gives CDR1 SGHRS, CDR2 YFSETQ. The CDR3 is 15 amino acids. Trimming shortened V by 4 bases and J by 7 bases, and 18 bases separated the two germline ends. CDR3 protein: CASSLLRTDTNEQFF. The CDR3 coding sequence is TGCGCCAGCAGCCTCCTGAGGACGGACACGAATGAGCAGTTCTTC. Using reference TRBV5-1 and TRBJ2-1 for the parts outside the CDR3, the full variable domain is KAGVTQTPRYLIKTRGQQVTLSCSPISGHRSVSWYQQTPGQGLQFLFEYFSETQRNKGNFPGRFSGRQFSNSRSEMNVSTLELGDSALYLCASSLLRTDTNEQFFGPGTRLTVL.

This clone has only one observation. The CDR3 sequence: CASSQVAASTSGNTIYF. The CDR3 region has the DNA TGCGCCAGCAGCCAAGTCGCGGCAAGTACATCTGGAAACACCATATATTTT. This chain uses TRBV4-1 with TRBJ1-3; no firm D call. This CDR3 contains 17 residues. V lost 1 base, J lost 1 base, and 14 bases lay in between. The germline CDR1 and CDR2 sequences are MGHRA and YSYEKL.

The gene calls are TRBV5-1 and TRBJ1-5; D ambiguous. Trimming left V 1 base short and J 6 bases short, with 14 bases between. CDR1 and CDR2 from the germline V gene are SGHRS and YFSETQ. There are 15 residues in the CDR3. CDR3 bases: TGCGCCAGCAGCTTGAGCGGTGGGGATCGTCAGCCCCAGCATTTT. It yields the protein CASSLSGGDRQPQHF. Using reference TRBV5-1 and TRBJ1-5 for the parts outside the CDR3, the full variable domain is KAGVTQTPRYLIKTRGQQVTLSCSPISGHRSVSWYQQTPGQGLQFLFEYFSETQRNKGNFPGRFSGRQFSNSRSEMNVSTLELGDSALYLCASSLSGGDRQPQHFGDGTRLSIL.

This rearrangement joins TRBV5-1 to TRBJ2-5; tentatively, D is TRBD2 (6 bases). CDR1 and CDR2 from the germline V gene are SGHRS and YFSETQ. There are 12 residues in the CDR3. V lost 3 bases and J lost 4, with 7 bases in between. The CDR3 is CASSSEGETQYF. The CDR3 DNA reads as TGCGCCAGCAGCTCGGAGGGAGAGACCCAGTACTTC.

Here the CDR3 DNA reads TGTGCCAGCAGTTTTGGGCAGAGCTATGGCTACACCTTC. It is translated as CASSFGQSYGYTF. V gene TRBV27 combines with J gene TRBJ1-2; D gene uncertain. V shed 3 bases and J shed 4 bases, with 9 bases lying between them. CDR1 and CDR2 from the germline V gene are MNHEY and SMNVEV (reference sequence). The CDR3 totals 13 residues.

The V call is TRBV2, the J call TRBJ2-7; 12 bases line up with TRBD2. Germline V gene lookup returns CDR1 SNHLY and CDR2 FYNNEI. V shed 6 bases and J 7 bases; nucleotides not matched to a gene: 10. The CDR3 spans 15 residues. Here the CDR3 DNA reads TGTGCCAGCAGCGTAGGACTAGCGGGAACGGGGGAGCAGTACTTC. Its translation: CASSVGLAGTGEQYF.

This clone was picked up one time. The rearrangement links TRBV15 to TRBJ2-5; tentatively, D is TRBD2 (6 bases). The CDR3 consists of 13 residues. From germline, CDR1 is LNHNV and CDR2 YYDKDF (reference sequence). Trimming removed 3 bases at V and 1 base at J, with 6 bases between. The CDR3 nucleotides are TGTGCCACCAGCAGGACTAGCCAAGAGACCCAGTACTTC. As protein: CATSRTSQETQYF. Full variable domain (missing parts from reference TRBV15 and TRBJ2-5): DAMVIQNPRYQVTQFGKPVTLSCSQTLNHNVMYWYQQKSSQAPKLLFHYYDKDFNNEADTPDNFQSRRPNTSFCFLDIRSPGLGDTAMYLCATSRTSQETQYFGPGTRLLVL.

CDR3 in amino acids: CASSRQGTKPYEQYF. The CDR3 coding sequence is TGTGCCAGCAGCCGACAGGGTACTAAACCCTACGAGCAGTACTTC. This sequence joins TRBV7-3 and TRBJ2-7, with 7 bases aligning to TRBD1. V dropped 5 bases and J dropped 2; count of bases not matched to a gene: 9. Germline assignment: CDR1 SGHTA and CDR2 FQGTGA. CDR3 length equals 15 residues.

The rearrangement links TRBV19 to TRBJ1-1; maybe TRBD1 (6 bases). This CDR3 spans 21 amino acids. Germline lookup yields CDR1 LNHDA and CDR2 SQIVND (reference sequence). V was clipped by 1 base and J by 0 bases, with 27 bases between them. The CDR3, as DNA: TGTGCCAGTAGTATAGCCCCCTCCCGGGGACATCCCATTCTCATGAACACTGAAGCTTTCTTT. Amino acids: CASSIAPSRGHPILMNTEAFF.

This chain connects TRBV7-9 to TRBJ1-2; no definite D call. In germline, CDR1 is SEHNR, CDR2 FQNEAQ (reference sequence). Trimming removed 1 base at V and 6 bases at J, with 12 bases between. The CDR3 extends over 14 amino acids. CDR3 in amino acids: CASSLGAGSDGYTF. Written as DNA, the CDR3 is TGTGCCAGCAGCTTAGGAGCCGGGTCAGATGGCTACACCTTC.

The chain recombines TRBV19 with TRBJ1-1; 8 nucleotides align to TRBD1. Trimming cost V 4 bases and J 5 bases; bases outside gene matches: 6. Germline V lookup: CDR1 LNHDA, CDR2 SQIVND (reference sequence). The CDR3 consists of 14 residues. CDR3 nucleotides: TGTGCCAGTAGTAGGGACAGGAGTAGGACTGAAGCTTTCTTT. Residues: CASSRDRSRTEAFF. Full variable domain (outside the CDR3, taken from reference TRBV19 and TRBJ1-1): DGGITQSPKYLFRKEGQNVTLSCEQNLNHDAMYWYRQDPGQGLRLIYYSQIVNDFQKGDIAEGYSVSREKKESFPLTVTSAQKNPTAFYLCASSRDRSRTEAFFGQGTRLTVV.

The chain joins TRBV2 to TRBJ2-1; D might be TRBD2 (7 bases). Germline CDR1 reads SNHLY; CDR2 reads FYNNEI. Trimming removed 7 bases from V and 4 bases from J, with 26 bases in between. The CDR3 is made up of 18 amino acids. Here the CDR3 DNA reads TGTGCCAGCACGATCAATATAGGGGGGGACAAGAGGTACAATGAGCAGTTCTTC. It codes for CASTINIGGDKRYNEQFF.

The rearrangement links TRBV7-2 to TRBJ1-2; D not resolved. The CDR3 spans 13 residues. V lost 4 bases, J lost 6 bases, and 12 bases lay in between. CDR1 and CDR2 from the germline V gene are SGHTA and FQGNSA. For the CDR3, the DNA is TGTGCCAGCAGCTCTTTACCTCGGGATGGCTACACCTTC. This gives the protein CASSSLPRDGYTF.